The 9 T cell receptor beta chains presented below share a single source sample, sequenced in a study of CD8+ T cells in alopecia areata. The sequencing template was cDNA reverse transcribed from extracted RNA. The method was immunoSEQ multiplex PCR; TCRdb's version includes in-frame clones alone and lacks a portion of them. The profile shows fewer than 250,000 clones, roughly 44% of them singletons. Specified treatment: oral pan-JAK inhibitor, 5-10 mg twice daily. Material: CD4+ T cells sorted from blood, obtained around week 37, from a patient treated with tofacitinib. All receptors derive from a human donor with alopecia areata.

This clone appeared a few times. Written as DNA, the CDR3 is TGCGCCAGCAGCTTGCGTAATAACCACTACGAGCAGTACTTC. It translates to CASSLRNNHYEQYF. The rearrangement uses TRBV5-1 and TRBJ2-7; D is undetermined. V was trimmed by 1 base and J by 3 bases, leaving 11 bases between them. This CDR3 is 14 amino acids long. CDR1 and CDR2 (germline): SGHRS, YFSETQ. Full variable domain (outside the CDR3, taken from reference TRBV5-1 and TRBJ2-7): KAGVTQTPRYLIKTRGQQVTLSCSPISGHRSVSWYQQTPGQGLQFLFEYFSETQRNKGNFPGRFSGRQFSNSRSEMNVSTLELGDSALYLCASSLRNNHYEQYFGPGTRLTVT.

The sample holds a few counts of this clone. The chain joins TRBV18 to TRBJ2-3; D call uncertain. V shed 3 bases and J shed 6 bases, with 10 bases lying between them. The CDR3 loop spans 13 amino acids. Germline V CDR1 and CDR2: KGHSH, LQKENI. CDR3 nucleotide sequence: TGTGCCAGCTCACCCTGGACCCGGGATACGCAGTATTTT. Protein: CASSPWTRDTQYF.

This clone was picked up a small number of times. J is TRBJ1-2 and V is TRBV30, with D possibly TRBD1 on 6 matching bases. Germline V lookup: CDR1 GTSNPN, CDR2 SVGIG (reference sequence). This CDR3 spans 14 amino acids. Trimming cost V 2 bases and J 4 bases, with 14 bases left between them. CDR3 protein: CAWSSGQRFYGYTF. In DNA form, the CDR3 reads TGTGCCTGGAGTTCGGGACAACGATTCTATGGCTACACCTTC.

The J gene is TRBJ2-7, the V gene TRBV2; no reliable D call. Germline values: CDR1 SNHLY, CDR2 FYNNEI. V was trimmed by 6 bases and J by 6 bases, leaving 12 bases between them. The CDR3 extends over 12 amino acids. CDR3 coding DNA: TGTGCCAGCAGCCCAGGATCCGCCGAGCAGTACTTC. Encoded protein: CASSPGSAEQYF.

Here the CDR3 reads CSVSWGFTDTQYF. Written as DNA, the CDR3 is TGCAGCGTTTCGTGGGGGTTCACAGATACGCAGTATTTT. The chain links TRBV29-1 to TRBJ2-3; D could derive from TRBD1 or TRBD2 (5 bases each). The CDR3 totals 13 residues. V was clipped by 5 bases and J by 2 bases, with 11 bases between them. Germline-derived CDR1 and CDR2 are SQVTM and ANQGSEA.

The CDR3 loop reads CASSGGISGNTIYF. The DNA for the CDR3 is TGTGCCAGCAGCGGGGGGATCTCTGGAAACACCATATATTTT. The chain joins TRBV7-2 to TRBJ1-3, with a weak D call TRBD1 (5 bases). CDR1 is SGHTA and CDR2 is FQGNSA in the germline V gene. V was pared by 5 bases and J by 0 bases, with 8 bases between. CDR3 length: 14 residues.

This clone has only a few counts. This chain uses TRBV4-1 with TRBJ2-2; D not resolved. V was trimmed by 0 bases and J by 1 base, leaving 6 bases between them. Germline CDR1 MGHRA, CDR2 YSYEKL. The CDR3 has 15 amino acids. Written as DNA, the CDR3 is TGCGCCAGCAGCCAAGAGGGATGGAACACCGGGGAGCTGTTTTTT. It codes for CASSQEGWNTGELFF.

The genes are TRBV29-1 and TRBJ1-4, with no clear D. CDR1 is SQVTM, CDR2 ANQGSEA, per germline. Trimming removed 7 bases at V and 6 bases at J, with 6 bases between. The CDR3 runs 10 residues. The CDR3 nucleotides read TGCAGCGCCAGGCATGAAAAACTGTTTTTT. Protein sequence: CSARHEKLFF.

On this clone itself: The junction and the germline gene differ at one end; a read error may be behind it. The V call is TRBV5-4, the J call TRBJ1-4; D may be TRBD1 (5 bases). The CDR3 is made up of 11 amino acids. Germline V CDR1 and CDR2: SGHNT, YYREEE (reference sequence). CDR3 amino acids: CASSSGTMNVF. The DNA of the CDR3 is TGTGCCAGCAGCTCCGGGACGATGAATGTTTTT.